This TCR beta chain is from a study of blood T cell repertoires in COVID-19. The protocol was immunoSEQ multiplex PCR, while the TCRdb copy is restricted to in-frame clones and leaves out a portion. The table includes more than 350,000 clones, over 75% detected once. CDR3 length: 15 residues. Germline assignment: CDR1 SGHVS and CDR2 FQNEAQ. The germline V and J ends were trimmed by 1 base and 6 bases, with 15 bases remaining between them. The TCR originated in a man between 18 and 29 years old who had recovered from COVID-19. The sequencing sample was made of PBMCs or T cells enriched from blood (not recorded which). The chain uses TRBV7-8 and TRBJ1-2, with a tentative D call TRBD1 (5 bases). CDR3 region: CASSLVGSGTDGYTF. CDR3 DNA sequence: TGTGCCAGCAGCTTAGTAGGATCCGGGACTGATGGCTACACCTTC.